These 14 T cell receptor beta chains share one sample of origin, sequenced in a study of T cells in Graves' hyperthyroidism and ophthalmopathy. RNA transcripts served as the template for amplifying TCR beta CDR3 regions. The primer set for the first-round RT-PCR of the TCR CDR3 was HTBI. TCRdb re-called the multiplex PCR reads with MiXCR, one entry per CDR3 protein. The profile shows around 340,000 distinct CDR3 sequences, around 16% of them singletons. Sequencing used blood. Receptors were obtained from a man under 40 with Graves' hyperthyroidism.

This clonotype showed up just a few times. The genes are TRBV10-3 and TRBJ2-3; 15 nucleotides match TRBD2. The CDR3 is 18 amino acids. After removal of 5 bases from V and 0 bases from J, the junction contained 6 bases not matched to a gene. The V gene's germline CDR1 is ENHRY and CDR2 SYGVKD. The CDR3 protein is CAISPGTSGRPSTDTQYF. In DNA form, the CDR3 reads TGTGCCATCAGTCCGGGGACTAGCGGGAGGCCTAGCACAGATACGCAGTATTTT.

There are a few counts of this clonotype. The V and J genes are TRBV12-3 or TRBV12-4 and TRBJ2-7; TRBD1 matches 7 bases. The junction had 10 bases not matched to a gene; V was cut back by 8 bases and J by 3 bases. The CDR3 is 14 amino acids. This CDR3 reads CASAEDRVGYEQYF. The CDR3 DNA sequence: TGTGCCAGCGCCGAAGACAGGGTCGGCTACGAGCAGTACTTC.

The sample holds many counts of this clonotype. The V gene is TRBV7-2, the J gene TRBJ2-5; no firm D call. Trimming shortened V by 5 bases and J by 2 bases, and 3 bases separated the two germline ends. The germline gives CDR1 SGHTA, CDR2 FQGNSA. The CDR3 spans 11 residues. The CDR3 spells CASSAQETQYF. CDR3 coding DNA: TGTGCCAGCAGCGCACAAGAGACCCAGTACTTC.

This clonotype was recorded at least ten times. This chain links TRBV28 with TRBJ2-3, with 7 positions matching TRBD1. CDR3 length: 13 residues. Germline V CDR1 and CDR2: MDHEN, SYDVKM. V was pared by 11 bases and J by 2 bases, with 7 bases of the junction left unmatched. The CDR3 DNA is TGTGCCGGCCGGGACAGAAACACAGATACGCAGTATTTT. This codes for CAGRDRNTDTQYF.

This clonotype was counted at least ten times. The rearrangement links TRBV12-3 or TRBV12-4 to TRBJ2-7; maybe TRBD2 (5 bases). Trimming removed 4 bases from V and 7 bases from J, with 14 bases in between. CDR3 length equals 13 residues. The CDR3: CASSYLVGVEQYF. CDR3 in DNA: TGTGCCAGCAGTTACCTCGTCGGGGTGGAGCAGTACTTC.

CDR3 sequence: CASSPGQGRPWEKLFF. CDR3 nucleotides: TGTGCCAGCAGCCCAGGACAGGGGAGGCCATGGGAAAAACTGTTTTTT. The J gene is TRBJ1-4, the V gene TRBV11-2, with 9 nucleotides matching TRBD1. The CDR3 consists of 16 residues. Trimming cost V 5 bases and J 8 bases; bases outside gene matches: 12. Germline values: CDR1 SGHAT, CDR2 FQNNGV.

V and J are TRBV12-5 and TRBJ1-5, with D perhaps matching TRBD1 (5 bases). Germline assignment: CDR1 LGHNT and CDR2 FRNRAP. The CDR3 contains 19 residues. The V end was cut by 0 bases, the J end by 4 bases, with 22 bases between. CDR3 region: CASGLVSDGTIHGNQPQHF. CDR3 in DNA: TGTGCTAGTGGTTTGGTGTCGGATGGGACGATCCATGGAAATCAGCCCCAGCATTTT.

This chain links TRBV6-6 with TRBJ1-6; possibly TRBD1 for D (5 bases). The CDR3 totals 15 residues. Germline-derived CDR1 and CDR2 are MNHNY and SVGAGI (reference sequence). Trimming removed 2 bases at V and 6 bases at J, with 11 bases between. CDR3 bases: TGTGCCAGCAGTTACCTCACGGGGGGTAATTCACCCCTCCACTTT. Amino acid sequence: CASSYLTGGNSPLHF.

The chain uses TRBV5-1 and TRBJ1-6; TRBD1 aligns across 7 bases. With 4 bases clipped from V and 9 bases from J, the junction kept 7 bases outside the gene matches. CDR3 length: 14 residues. CDR1 is SGHRS, CDR2 YFSETQ, per germline. CDR3 sequence: CASSGTGVGSPLHF. The CDR3 DNA sequence: TGCGCCAGCAGCGGAACAGGGGTTGGTTCACCCCTCCACTTT.

The chain uses TRBV3-1 and TRBJ2-1, with D perhaps TRBD1 or TRBD2 (6 bases each). V was pared by 11 bases and J by 13 bases, with 21 bases between. This CDR3 region has 12 residues. Germline loops: CDR1 LGHDT, CDR2 YNNKEL (reference sequence). In DNA, the CDR3 is TGTGCCTCAACCGGGGGCGGTCTAGATCAGTTCTTC. Its translation is CASTGGGLDQFF.

This clonotype was seen at least ten times. The rearrangement links TRBV5-1 to TRBJ2-1; TRBD2 is a possible D gene (5 bases). This CDR3 contains 14 residues. Trimming removed 4 bases from V and 0 bases from J, with 8 bases in between. Germline V gene data show CDR1 as SGHRS and CDR2 as YFSETQ. The CDR3 region is CASSEADSYNEQFF. The CDR3 DNA follows: TGCGCCAGCAGCGAAGCGGACTCCTACAATGAGCAGTTCTTC. The entire variable domain, with the rest obtained from reference TRBV5-1 and TRBJ2-1, is as follows: KAGVTQTPRYLIKTRGQQVTLSCSPISGHRSVSWYQQTPGQGLQFLFEYFSETQRNKGNFPGRFSGRQFSNSRSEMNVSTLELGDSALYLCASSEADSYNEQFFGPGTRLTVL.

This chain uses TRBV7-8 with TRBJ2-1, with D perhaps TRBD1 (6 bases). The length of the CDR3 is 14 residues. CDR1 SGHVS and CDR2 FQNEAQ come from the germline V gene. Trimming took off 5 bases at V and 4 bases at J, with 12 bases between the two ends. The CDR3 here is CASSPTTGYNEQFF. Here the CDR3 DNA reads TGTGCCAGCAGCCCCACTACAGGGTACAATGAGCAGTTCTTC. Full variable domain (outside the CDR3, taken from reference TRBV7-8 and TRBJ2-1): GAGVSQSPRYKVAKRGQDVALRCDPISGHVSLFWYQQALGQGPEFLTYFQNEAQLDKSGLPSDRFFAERPEGSVSTLKIQRTQQEDSAVYLCASSPTTGYNEQFFGPGTRLTVL.

The table lists this clonotype with a few counts. The rearrangement links TRBV7-3 to TRBJ2-5, with D perhaps assigned TRBD1 or TRBD2 (6 bases each). The V end lost 5 bases, the J end lost 5 bases, and 15 bases lay between the germline ends. The CDR3 contains 14 residues. The V gene's germline CDR1 is SGHTA and CDR2 FQGTGA. This CDR3 reads CASSRVGGLETQYF. The CDR3 DNA reads TGTGCCAGCAGCCGAGTCGGGGGCCTGGAGACCCAGTACTTC. The whole variable domain, remainder taken from reference TRBV7-3 and TRBJ2-5, is GAGVSQTPSNKVTEKGKYVELRCDPISGHTALYWYRQSLGQGPEFLIYFQGTGAADDSGLPNDRFFAVRPEGSVSTLKIQRTERGDSAVYLCASSRVGGLETQYFGPGTRLLVL.

This rearrangement joins TRBV6-1 to TRBJ2-7; 10 nucleotides align to TRBD2. Germline CDR1 and CDR2: MNHNS and SASEGT. The CDR3 is 19 amino acids. V lost 5 bases, J lost 2 bases, and 18 bases stayed unmatched. DNA for the CDR3: TGTGCCAGCAGTTCCTTCTGGGGGGGAGCGGGAGGGAAGACCTACGAGCAGTACTTC. Its protein product is CASSSFWGGAGGKTYEQYF.